Detailed here is one T cell receptor (beta chain). Its antigen is unknown. This entry comes from a study of cytomegalovirus exposure and HLA in healthy donors. The study's findings and limits: DRB1 had the most TCR associations and HLA-C the fewest, a later analysis found, with rates varying by HLA locus.

Although they were nominally healthy when sampled, donors likely had unrecorded immune exposures. V was trimmed by 5 bases and J by 0 bases, leaving 19 bases between them. The CDR3 is 17 residues long. CDR1 and CDR2 (germline): SEHNR, FQNEAQ (reference sequence). The PCR ran on 60 Vbeta and 13 Jbeta primers. This table comes from immunoSEQ multiplex PCR, and its TCRdb copy is limited to in-frame clones, with some not included. The sample has about 210,000 clones, roughly 80% seen once; the top ten hold 2.9%. The chain recombines TRBV7-9 with TRBJ2-5, with a tentative D call TRBD2 (6 bases). The receptor was isolated from a man under 40 in good health and CMV-seronegative. Sequences were obtained from PBMCs. CDR3 coding DNA: TGTGCCAGCAGCCCGTGGGACTCCACCAAGTACCAAGAGACCCAGTACTTC. Translated, it gives CASSPWDSTKYQETQYF. Together with reference TRBV7-9 and TRBJ2-5, the CDR3 gives the full variable domain: DTGVSQNPRHKITKRGQNVTFRCDPISEHNRLYWYRQTLGQGPEFLTYFQNEAQLEKSRLLSDRFSAERPKGSFSTLEIQRTEQGDSAMYLCASSPWDSTKYQETQYFGPGTRLLVL.